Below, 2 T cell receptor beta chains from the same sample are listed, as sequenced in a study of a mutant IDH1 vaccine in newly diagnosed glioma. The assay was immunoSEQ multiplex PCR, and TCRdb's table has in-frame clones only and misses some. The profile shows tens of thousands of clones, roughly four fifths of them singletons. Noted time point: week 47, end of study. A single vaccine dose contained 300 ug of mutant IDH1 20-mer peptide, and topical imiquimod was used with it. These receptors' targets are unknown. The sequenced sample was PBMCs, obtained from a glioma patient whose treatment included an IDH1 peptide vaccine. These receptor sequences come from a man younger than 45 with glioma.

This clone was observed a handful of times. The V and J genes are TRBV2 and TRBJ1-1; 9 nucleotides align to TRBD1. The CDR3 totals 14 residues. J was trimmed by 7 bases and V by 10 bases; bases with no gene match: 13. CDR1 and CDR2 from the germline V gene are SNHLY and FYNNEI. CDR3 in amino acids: CATKTGGGLDEAFF. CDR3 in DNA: TGTGCCACCAAAACAGGGGGCGGCCTAGATGAAGCTTTCTTT.

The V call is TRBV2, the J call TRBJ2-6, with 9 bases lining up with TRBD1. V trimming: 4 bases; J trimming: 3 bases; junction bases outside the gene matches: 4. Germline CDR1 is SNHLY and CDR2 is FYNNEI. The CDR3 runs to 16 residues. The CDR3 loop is CASSGTGAGGANVLTF. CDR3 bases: TGTGCCAGCAGTGGGACAGGGGCTGGTGGGGCCAACGTCCTGACTTTC. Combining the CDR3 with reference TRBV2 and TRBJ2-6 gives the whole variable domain EPEVTQTPSHQVTQMGQEVILRCVPISNHLYFYWYRQILGQKVEFLVSFYNNEISEKSEIFDDQFSVERPDGSNFTLKIRSTKLEDSAMYFCASSGTGAGGANVLTFGAGSRLTVL.